One sample yielded the 7 T cell receptor beta chains listed below, sequenced in a study of blood T cell repertoires in COVID-19. The assay was immunoSEQ multiplex PCR, and TCRdb's table has in-frame clones only and misses some. The table includes over 200,000 clones, roughly 90% detected once. The sample consisted of PBMCs or T cells enriched from blood (not recorded which). These receptors were obtained from a woman between 45 and 65 years old in a cohort exposed to, infected with or recovered from COVID-19 (not recorded which).

The chain links TRBV19 to TRBJ1-3; D is undetermined. V lost 2 bases, J lost 0 bases, and 11 bases lay in between. The CDR3 has 16 residues. CDR1 is LNHDA, CDR2 SQIVND, per germline (reference sequence). The CDR3 sequence: CASSIIGTGSGNTIYF. CDR3 sequence (DNA): TGTGCCAGTAGTATAATTGGCACGGGCTCTGGAAACACCATATATTTT.

This rearrangement joins TRBV18 to TRBJ1-3; D is unresolved. Germline V gives CDR1 KGHSH, CDR2 LQKENI. V was pared by 5 bases and J by 0 bases, with 14 bases between. This CDR3 has 16 residues. CDR3 bases: TGTGCCAGCTCATCGTCAGAAATGATCTCTGGAAACACCATATATTTT. It is translated as CASSSSEMISGNTIYF.

V gene TRBV7-9 combines with J gene TRBJ1-2; 8 bases fit TRBD1. The trim removed 1 base at V and 6 bases at J, leaving 10 bases unmatched. This CDR3 is built from 16 residues. Germline V gives CDR1 SEHNR, CDR2 FQNEAQ (reference sequence). The CDR3 sequence: CASSLDIGQGANGYTF. CDR3 nucleotide sequence: TGTGCCAGCAGCTTAGATATCGGGCAGGGGGCCAATGGCTACACCTTC.

The V gene is TRBV12-5, the J gene TRBJ1-4; the D is unclear. With 2 bases removed from V and 7 bases from J, the gap between germline ends came to 17 bases. Per the germline V gene, CDR1 is LGHNT and CDR2 is FRNRAP. CDR3 length: 16 residues. The CDR3 loop is CASGLRPEGWGEKLFF. Written as DNA, the CDR3 is TGTGCTAGTGGTTTGCGTCCAGAGGGTTGGGGTGAAAAACTGTTTTTT.

J is TRBJ2-7 and V is TRBV7-2; 9 bases map to TRBD2. J gave up 5 bases and V 1 base, and 12 bases lay outside the gene matches. CDR3 size: 17 residues. CDR1 and CDR2 (germline): SGHTA, FQGNSA. The CDR3 DNA reads TGTGCCAGCAGCTTAGATGGCCTGGCGGGGGGGCTCGACGAGCAGTACTTC. Its translation: CASSLDGLAGGLDEQYF. Full variable domain (remainder filled in from reference TRBV7-2 and TRBJ2-7): GAGVSQSPSNKVTEKGKDVELRCDPISGHTALYWYRQSLGQGLEFLIYFQGNSAPDKSGLPSDRFSAERTGGSVSTLTIQRTQQEDSAVYLCASSLDGLAGGLDEQYFGPGTRLTVT.

The chain is built from TRBV7-9 and TRBJ2-6; tentatively, D is TRBD1 (6 bases). Trimming cost V 3 bases and J 4 bases, with 13 bases left between them. Germline loops: CDR1 SEHNR, CDR2 FQNEAQ (reference sequence). The CDR3 runs to 16 residues. The CDR3 loop is CASSLWGPLGANVLTF. The CDR3 DNA sequence: TGTGCCAGCAGCTTGTGGGGGCCATTGGGGGCCAACGTCCTGACTTTC.

The rearrangement joins TRBV12-5 to TRBJ1-5; D may be TRBD1 (6 bases). V lost 1 base, J lost 6 bases, and 10 bases lay in between. CDR3 size: 14 residues. Per germline, CDR1 LGHNT and CDR2 FRNRAP. The CDR3: CASGLGQVRQPQHF. The CDR3 DNA reads as TGTGCTAGTGGTTTGGGACAGGTGCGTCAGCCCCAGCATTTT.